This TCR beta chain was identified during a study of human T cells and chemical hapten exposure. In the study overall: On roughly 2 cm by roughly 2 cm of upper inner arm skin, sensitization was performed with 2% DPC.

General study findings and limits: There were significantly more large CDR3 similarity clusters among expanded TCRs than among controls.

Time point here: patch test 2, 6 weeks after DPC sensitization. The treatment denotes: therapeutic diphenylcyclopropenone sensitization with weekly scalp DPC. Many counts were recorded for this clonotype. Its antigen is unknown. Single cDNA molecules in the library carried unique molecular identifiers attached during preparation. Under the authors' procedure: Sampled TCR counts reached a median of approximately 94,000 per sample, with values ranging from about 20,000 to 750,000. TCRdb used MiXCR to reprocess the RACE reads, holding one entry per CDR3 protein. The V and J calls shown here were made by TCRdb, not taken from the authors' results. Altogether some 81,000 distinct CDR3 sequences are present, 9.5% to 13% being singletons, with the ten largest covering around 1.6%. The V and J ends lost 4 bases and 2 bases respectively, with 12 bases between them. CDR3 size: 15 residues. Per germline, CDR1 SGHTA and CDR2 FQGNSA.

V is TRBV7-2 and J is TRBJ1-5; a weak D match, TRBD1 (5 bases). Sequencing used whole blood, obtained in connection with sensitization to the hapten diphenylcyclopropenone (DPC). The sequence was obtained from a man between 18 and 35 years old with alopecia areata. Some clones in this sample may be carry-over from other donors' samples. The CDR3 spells CASSYSGMGNQPQHF. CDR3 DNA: TGTGCCAGCAGCTACTCAGGGATGGGCAATCAGCCCCAGCATTTT.